This TCR beta chain was documented in a study of technical replicates of blood from a handful of donors. The CDR3 has 15 amino acids. Germline loops: CDR1 LGHNA, CDR2 YNFKEQ. Trimming took 0 bases from V and 10 from J; bases not matched to a gene: 9. Data came from immunoSEQ multiplex PCR; TCRdb stores just in-frame clones and leaves some out. The table lists about 81,000 clones, approximately 96% of them singletons, with roughly 0.36% in the top ten. Material: T cells isolated from PBMCs. This chain joins TRBV4-2 and TRBJ2-3; the match to TRBD2 covers 8 bases. The sequence came from a human donor in good health. The CDR3 DNA follows: TGTGCCAGCAGCCAAGATGGTAGCGGGACCATTCCGCAGTATTTT. Translation gives CASSQDGSGTIPQYF.